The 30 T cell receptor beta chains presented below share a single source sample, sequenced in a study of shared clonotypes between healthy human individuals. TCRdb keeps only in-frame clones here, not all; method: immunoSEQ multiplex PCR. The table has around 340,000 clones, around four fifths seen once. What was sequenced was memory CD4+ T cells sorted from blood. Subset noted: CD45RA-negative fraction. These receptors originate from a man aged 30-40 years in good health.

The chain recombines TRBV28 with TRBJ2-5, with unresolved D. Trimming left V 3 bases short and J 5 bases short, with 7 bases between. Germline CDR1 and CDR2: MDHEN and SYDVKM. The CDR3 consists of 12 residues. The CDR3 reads CASSLQRETQYF. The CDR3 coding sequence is TGTGCCAGCAGTTTGCAGAGGGAGACCCAGTACTTC.

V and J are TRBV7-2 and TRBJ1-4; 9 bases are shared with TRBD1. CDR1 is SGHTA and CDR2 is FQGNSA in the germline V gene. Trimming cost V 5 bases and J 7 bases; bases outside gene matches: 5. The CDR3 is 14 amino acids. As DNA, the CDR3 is TGTGCCAGCAGCGCCGGGACAGGGCTTGAAAAACTGTTTTTT. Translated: CASSAGTGLEKLFF.

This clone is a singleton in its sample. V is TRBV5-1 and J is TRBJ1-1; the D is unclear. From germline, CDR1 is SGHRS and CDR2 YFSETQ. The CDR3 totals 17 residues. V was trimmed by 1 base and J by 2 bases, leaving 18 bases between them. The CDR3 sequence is CASSLYEQSRGNTEAFF. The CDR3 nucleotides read TGCGCCAGCAGCTTGTATGAACAGAGCCGAGGAAACACTGAAGCTTTCTTT.

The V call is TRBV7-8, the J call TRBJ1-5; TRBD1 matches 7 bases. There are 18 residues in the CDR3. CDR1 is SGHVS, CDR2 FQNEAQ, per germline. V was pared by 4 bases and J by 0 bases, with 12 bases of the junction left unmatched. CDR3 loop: CASSSQTGRWDSNQPQHF. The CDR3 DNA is TGTGCCAGCAGCTCTCAGACAGGGAGATGGGATAGCAATCAGCCCCAGCATTTT.

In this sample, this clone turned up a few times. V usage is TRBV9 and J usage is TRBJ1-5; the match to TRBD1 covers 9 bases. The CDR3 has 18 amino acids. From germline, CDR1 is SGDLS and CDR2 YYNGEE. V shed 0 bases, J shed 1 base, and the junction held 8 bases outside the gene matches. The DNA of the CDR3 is TGTGCCAGCAGCGTAGTTAGCCGACAGGGGGAGAGCAATCAGCCCCAGCATTTT. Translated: CASSVVSRQGESNQPQHF.

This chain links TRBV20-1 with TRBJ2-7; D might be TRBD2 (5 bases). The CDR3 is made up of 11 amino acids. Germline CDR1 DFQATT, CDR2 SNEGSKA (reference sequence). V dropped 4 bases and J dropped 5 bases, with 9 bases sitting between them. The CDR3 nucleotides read TGCAGTGCTACTACTAGTAACGAGCAGTACTTC. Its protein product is CSATTSNEQYF.

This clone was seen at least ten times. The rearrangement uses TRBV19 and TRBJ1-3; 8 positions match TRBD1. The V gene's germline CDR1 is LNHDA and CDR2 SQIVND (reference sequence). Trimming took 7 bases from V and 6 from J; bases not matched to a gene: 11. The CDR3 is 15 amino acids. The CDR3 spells CASTDPGTGTNTIYF. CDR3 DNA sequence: TGTGCCAGTACCGATCCCGGGACAGGTACAAACACCATATATTTT.

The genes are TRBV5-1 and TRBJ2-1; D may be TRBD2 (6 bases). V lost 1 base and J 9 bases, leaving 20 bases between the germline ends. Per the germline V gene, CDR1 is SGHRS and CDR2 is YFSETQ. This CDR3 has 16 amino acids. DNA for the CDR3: TGCGCCAGCAGCTTGCCAGCCGGGAGTGGGGTTAGTGAGCAGTTCTTC. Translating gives CASSLPAGSGVSEQFF.

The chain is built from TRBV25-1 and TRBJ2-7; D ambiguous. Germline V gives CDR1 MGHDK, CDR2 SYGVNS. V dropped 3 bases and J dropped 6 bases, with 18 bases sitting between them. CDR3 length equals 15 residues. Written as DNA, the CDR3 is TGTGCCAGCAGTGACGGTACATCGATTTGGGGCGAGCAGTACTTC. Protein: CASSDGTSIWGEQYF.

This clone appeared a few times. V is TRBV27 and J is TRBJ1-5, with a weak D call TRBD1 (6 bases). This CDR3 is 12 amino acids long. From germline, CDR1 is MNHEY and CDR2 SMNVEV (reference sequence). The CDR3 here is CASGDSNQPQHF. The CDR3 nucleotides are TGTGCTTCAGGGGATAGCAATCAGCCCCAGCATTTT.

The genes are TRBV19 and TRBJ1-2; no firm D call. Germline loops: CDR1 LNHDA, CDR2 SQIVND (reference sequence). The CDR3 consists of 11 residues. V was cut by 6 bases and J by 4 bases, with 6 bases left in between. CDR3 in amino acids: CASREFYGYTF. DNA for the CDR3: TGTGCCAGTAGAGAATTCTATGGCTACACCTTC.

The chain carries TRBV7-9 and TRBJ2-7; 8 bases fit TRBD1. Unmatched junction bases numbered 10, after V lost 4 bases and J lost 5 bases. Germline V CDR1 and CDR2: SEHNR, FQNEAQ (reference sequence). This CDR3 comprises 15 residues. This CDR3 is CASSSGQGGWNEQYF. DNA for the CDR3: TGTGCCAGCAGCTCCGGACAGGGCGGATGGAACGAGCAGTACTTC.

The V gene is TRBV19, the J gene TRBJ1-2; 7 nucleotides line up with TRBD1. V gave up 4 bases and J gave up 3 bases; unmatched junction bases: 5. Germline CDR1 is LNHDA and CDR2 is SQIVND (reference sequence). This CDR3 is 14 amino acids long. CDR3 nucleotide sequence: TGTGCCAGTAGTACCGGGACAGCCTACTATGGCTACACCTTC. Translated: CASSTGTAYYGYTF.

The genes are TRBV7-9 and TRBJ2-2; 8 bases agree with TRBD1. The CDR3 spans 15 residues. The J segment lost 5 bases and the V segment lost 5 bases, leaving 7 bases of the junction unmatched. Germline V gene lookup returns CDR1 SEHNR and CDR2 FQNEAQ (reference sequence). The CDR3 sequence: CASSLNRQGTGELFF. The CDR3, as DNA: TGTGCCAGCAGCCTCAACAGACAGGGGACCGGGGAGCTGTTTTTT.

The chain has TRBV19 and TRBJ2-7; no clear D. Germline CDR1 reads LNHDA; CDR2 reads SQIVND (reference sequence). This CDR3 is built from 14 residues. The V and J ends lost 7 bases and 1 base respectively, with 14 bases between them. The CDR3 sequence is CASTQTPRSYEQYF. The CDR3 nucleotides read TGTGCCAGTACTCAGACACCAAGGTCCTACGAGCAGTACTTC.

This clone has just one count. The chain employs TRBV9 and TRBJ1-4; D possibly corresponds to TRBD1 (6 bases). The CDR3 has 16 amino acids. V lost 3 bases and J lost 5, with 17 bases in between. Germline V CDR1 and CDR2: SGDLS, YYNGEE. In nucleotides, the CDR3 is TGTGCCAGCAGCGCTCGCCCGGGGACATCCAATGAAAAACTGTTTTTT. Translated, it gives CASSARPGTSNEKLFF.

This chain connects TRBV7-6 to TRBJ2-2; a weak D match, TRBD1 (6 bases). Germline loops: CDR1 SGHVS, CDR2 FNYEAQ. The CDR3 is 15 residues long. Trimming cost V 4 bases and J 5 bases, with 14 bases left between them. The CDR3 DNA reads TGTGCCAGCAGCTGGGTACAAGGGGGTACCGGGGAGCTGTTTTTT. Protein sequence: CASSWVQGGTGELFF.

The CDR3 bases are TGCGCCAGCAGCTTTAGAGCGGGAGGTAACACCGGGGAGCTGTTTTTT. This sequence encodes CASSFRAGGNTGELFF. The chain combines TRBV5-1 with TRBJ2-2; 9 bases agree with TRBD2. The V and J ends lost 2 bases and 2 bases, in that order; junction bases with no gene match: 4. Germline V CDR1 and CDR2: SGHRS, YFSETQ. CDR3 length: 16 amino acids. Supplemented by reference TRBV5-1 and TRBJ2-2, the full variable domain reads KAGVTQTPRYLIKTRGQQVTLSCSPISGHRSVSWYQQTPGQGLQFLFEYFSETQRNKGNFPGRFSGRQFSNSRSEMNVSTLELGDSALYLCASSFRAGGNTGELFFGEGSRLTVL.

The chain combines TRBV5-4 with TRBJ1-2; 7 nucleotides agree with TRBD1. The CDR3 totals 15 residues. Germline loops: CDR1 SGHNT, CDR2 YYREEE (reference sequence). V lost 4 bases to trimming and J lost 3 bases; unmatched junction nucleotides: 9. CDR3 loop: CASSLTGAPYYGYTF. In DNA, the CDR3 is TGTGCCAGCAGCCTAACAGGGGCGCCTTACTATGGCTACACCTTC.

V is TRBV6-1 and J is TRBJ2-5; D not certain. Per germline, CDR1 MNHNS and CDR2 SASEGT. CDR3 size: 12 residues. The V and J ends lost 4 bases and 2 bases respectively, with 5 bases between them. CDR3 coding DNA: TGTGCCAGCAGTGGGTCACAAGAGACCCAGTACTTC. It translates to CASSGSQETQYF.

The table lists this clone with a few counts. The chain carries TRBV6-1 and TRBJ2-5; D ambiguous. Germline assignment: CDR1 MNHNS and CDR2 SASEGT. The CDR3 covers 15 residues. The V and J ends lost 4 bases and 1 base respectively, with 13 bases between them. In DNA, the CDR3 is TGTGCCAGCAGTGTTGCTTCAGCTTCCCAAGAGACCCAGTACTTC. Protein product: CASSVASASQETQYF.

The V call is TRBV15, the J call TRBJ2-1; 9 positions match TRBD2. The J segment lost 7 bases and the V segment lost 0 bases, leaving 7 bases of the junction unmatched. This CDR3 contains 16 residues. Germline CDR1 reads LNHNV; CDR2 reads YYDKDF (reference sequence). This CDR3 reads CATSREGGRAGNEQFF. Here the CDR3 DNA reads TGTGCCACCAGCAGAGAAGGCGGGAGGGCCGGTAATGAGCAGTTCTTC. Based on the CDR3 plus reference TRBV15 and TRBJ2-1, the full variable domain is DAMVIQNPRYQVTQFGKPVTLSCSQTLNHNVMYWYQQKSSQAPKLLFHYYDKDFNNEADTPDNFQSRRPNTSFCFLDIRSPGLGDTAMYLCATSREGGRAGNEQFFGPGTRLTVL.

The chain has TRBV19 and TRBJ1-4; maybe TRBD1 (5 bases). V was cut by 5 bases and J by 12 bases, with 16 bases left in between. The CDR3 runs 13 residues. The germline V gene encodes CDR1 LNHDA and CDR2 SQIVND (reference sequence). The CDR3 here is CASSGQLQGELFF. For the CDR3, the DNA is TGTGCCAGTAGTGGTCAGCTCCAGGGAGAACTGTTTTTT.

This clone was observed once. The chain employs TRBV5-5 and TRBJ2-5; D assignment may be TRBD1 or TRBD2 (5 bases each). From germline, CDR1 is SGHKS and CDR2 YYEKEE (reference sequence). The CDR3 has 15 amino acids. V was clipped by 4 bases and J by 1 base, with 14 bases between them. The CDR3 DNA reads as TGTGCCAGCAGCCCGATGACCGGGGCCCAAGAGACCCAGTACTTC. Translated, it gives CASSPMTGAQETQYF.

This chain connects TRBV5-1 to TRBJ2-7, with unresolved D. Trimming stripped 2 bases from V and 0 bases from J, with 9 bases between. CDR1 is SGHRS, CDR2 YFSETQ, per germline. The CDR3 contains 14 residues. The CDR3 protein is CASSLFLGSYEQYF. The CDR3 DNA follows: TGCGCCAGCAGCTTATTTCTGGGCTCCTACGAGCAGTACTTC.

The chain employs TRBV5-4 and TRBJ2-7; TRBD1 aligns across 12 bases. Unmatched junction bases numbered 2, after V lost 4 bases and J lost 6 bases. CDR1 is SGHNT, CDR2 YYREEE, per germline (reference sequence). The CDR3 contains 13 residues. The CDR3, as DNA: TGTGCCAGCAGCCGGGACAGGGGGCGCGAGCAGTACTTC. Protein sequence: CASSRDRGREQYF.

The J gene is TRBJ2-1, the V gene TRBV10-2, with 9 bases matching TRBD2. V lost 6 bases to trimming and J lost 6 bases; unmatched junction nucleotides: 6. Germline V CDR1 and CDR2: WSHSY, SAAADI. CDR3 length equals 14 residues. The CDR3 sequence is CASRKGLASNEQFF. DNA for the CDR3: TGCGCCAGCAGGAAAGGACTAGCGTCCAATGAGCAGTTCTTC.

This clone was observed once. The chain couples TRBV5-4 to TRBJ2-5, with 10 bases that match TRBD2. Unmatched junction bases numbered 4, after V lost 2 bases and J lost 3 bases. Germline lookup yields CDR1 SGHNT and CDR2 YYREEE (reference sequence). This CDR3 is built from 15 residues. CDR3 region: CASSLAGGIEETQYF. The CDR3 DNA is TGTGCCAGCAGCTTAGCGGGGGGGATTGAAGAGACCCAGTACTTC.

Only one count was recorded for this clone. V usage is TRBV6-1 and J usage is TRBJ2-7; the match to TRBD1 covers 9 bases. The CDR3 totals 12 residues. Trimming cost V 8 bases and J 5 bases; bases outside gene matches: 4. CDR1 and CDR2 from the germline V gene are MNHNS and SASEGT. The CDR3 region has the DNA TGTGCCAGCCACAGGGGGCTCGACGAGCAGTACTTC. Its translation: CASHRGLDEQYF.

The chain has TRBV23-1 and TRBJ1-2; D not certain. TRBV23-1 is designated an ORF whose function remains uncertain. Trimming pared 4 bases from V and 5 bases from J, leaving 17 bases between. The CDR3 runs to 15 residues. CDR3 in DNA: TGCGCCAGCAGTCCCCGACTCCATCGTTTTTATGGCTACACCTTC. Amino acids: CASSPRLHRFYGYTF.